The 11 T cell receptor beta chains given below trace back to one sample, sequenced in a study of regulatory T cells in long-lasting Graves disease (dated by TCRdb to about 2021). Library method: multiplex PCR. The instrument was an Illumina HiSeq 4000. iRepertoire HTBI primers and Arm-PCR amplification of CDR3 regions were used to construct TCR beta libraries. TCRdb ran its own pipeline on the public reads, namely fastp trimming at Q25 and MiXCR clone calling, and kept in-frame beta chains. Rows with one shared CDR3 protein collapse into an entry with the most common genes and DNA. The sample data list 300,000 or so distinct CDR3 sequences, and roughly a fifth of these were observed just once. The ten largest make up 25% to 35% of the sample. Interpreted using the paper, the time point label stands for: persistent/refractory GD, antithyroid drugs over 5 years with positive TRAb. For both TCR sequencing and RNA sequencing, RNA was extracted from PBMCs in TRIzol.

The input for sequencing was peripheral blood mononuclear cells (PBMCs), taken when the disease was refractory, from a patient treated with antithyroid drugs. Source of these receptors: a female donor with Graves disease.

This clonotype appeared a few times. The chain has TRBV10-3 and TRBJ1-1; 9 nucleotides align to TRBD1. The germline gives CDR1 ENHRY, CDR2 SYGVKD. This CDR3 is built from 17 residues. V shed 4 bases and J 2 bases; nucleotides not matched to a gene: 11. The CDR3: CAISGGQGSIRNTEAFF. DNA of the CDR3: TGTGCCATCAGTGGGGGACAGGGCAGCATAAGAAACACTGAAGCTTTCTTT.

Only a few counts were recorded for this clonotype. The rearrangement links TRBV29-1 to TRBJ1-1; possible D gene TRBD1, 6 bases. The CDR3 extends over 11 amino acids. Trimming took off 7 bases at V and 9 bases at J, with 15 bases between the two ends. Germline-derived CDR1 and CDR2 are SQVTM and ANQGSEA. CDR3: CSGLAQGKAFF. Written as DNA, the CDR3 is TGCAGCGGCCTAGCACAGGGAAAAGCTTTCTTT.

This clonotype was detected ten times or more. J is TRBJ2-7 and V is TRBV28; D ambiguous. Trimming removed 7 bases from V and 4 bases from J, with 11 bases in between. Per the germline V gene, CDR1 is MDHEN and CDR2 is SYDVKM. The length of the CDR3 is 12 residues. The CDR3 loop is CASTPSVYEQYF. As DNA, the CDR3 is TGTGCCAGCACCCCCAGCGTGTACGAGCAGTACTTC.

The V call is TRBV30, the J call TRBJ1-5; D is perhaps TRBD1 (6 bases). Germline V gene lookup returns CDR1 GTSNPN and CDR2 SVGIG (reference sequence). V was shortened by 3 bases and J by 2 bases, with 23 bases between the two germline ends. This CDR3 has 18 amino acids. The CDR3 DNA reads as TGTGCCTGGAGAAGCCCCGGCGTCGGGGGCCCAGGCAATCAGCCCCAGCATTTT. This translates into CAWRSPGVGGPGNQPQHF. The whole variable domain, remainder taken from reference TRBV30 and TRBJ1-5, is SQTIHQWPATLVQPVGSPLSLECTVEGTSNPNLYWYRQAAGRGLQLLFYSVGIGQISSEVPQNLSASRPQDRQFILSSKKLLLSDSGFYLCAWRSPGVGGPGNQPQHFGDGTRLSIL.

This clonotype was counted a few times. The chain is built from TRBV9 and TRBJ2-1, with a tentative D call TRBD2 (6 bases). Trimming removed 2 bases from V and 0 bases from J, with 9 bases in between. The CDR3 totals 15 residues. Germline V gene lookup returns CDR1 SGDLS and CDR2 YYNGEE. The chain's CDR3 is CASSVSSASYNEQFF. CDR3 sequence (DNA): TGTGCCAGCAGCGTCTCTAGCGCCTCCTACAATGAGCAGTTCTTC.

This clonotype has at least ten counts. The chain employs TRBV12-3 or TRBV12-4 and TRBJ2-6; D is undetermined. This CDR3 spans 14 amino acids. Trimming took 7 bases from V and 0 from J, leaving 7 bases between them. The CDR3 region has the DNA TGTGCCAGCACAGTCGGCTCTGGGGCCAACGTCCTGACTTTC. This translates into CASTVGSGANVLTF.

This clonotype was picked up many times. This chain joins TRBV11-2 and TRBJ2-7; TRBD2 aligns across 10 bases. The CDR3 is made up of 15 amino acids. Germline V gives CDR1 SGHAT, CDR2 FQNNGV. V trimming: 5 bases; J trimming: 2 bases; junction bases outside the gene matches: 6. The CDR3, as DNA: TGTGCCAGCAGCCCACGTACTAGCGGGGCCTACGAGCAGTACTTC. Residues: CASSPRTSGAYEQYF.

V usage is TRBV11-2 and J usage is TRBJ2-3, with 7 bases fitting TRBD2. Per germline, CDR1 SGHAT and CDR2 FQNNGV. V trimming: 2 bases; J trimming: 2 bases; junction bases outside the gene matches: 16. The CDR3 covers 19 residues. Here the CDR3 reads CASSLRGDAAGAPTDTQYF. The CDR3 DNA follows: TGTGCCAGCAGCTTAAGGGGAGACGCTGCGGGAGCTCCCACAGATACGCAGTATTTT.

This clonotype was seen a few times. The chain employs TRBV19 and TRBJ1-1; D is ambiguous. Trimming cost V 1 base and J 8 bases, with 14 bases left between them. Germline CDR1 and CDR2: LNHDA and SQIVND (reference sequence). This CDR3 contains 14 residues. The CDR3 DNA reads as TGTGCCAGTAGTATAGTAGGAGCGGGAGGCGAAGCTTTCTTT. Its protein is CASSIVGAGGEAFF.

This clonotype has a count of ten or more. The chain employs TRBV11-2 and TRBJ1-2; 7 bases are shared with TRBD1. Germline V gene sequence: CDR1 SGHAT, CDR2 FQNNGV. With V trimmed by 6 bases and J by 2 bases, 9 bases remained unmatched. The CDR3 has 15 residues. CDR3 amino acids: CASRHYRGPNYGYTF. DNA of the CDR3: TGTGCCAGCAGGCATTACAGGGGACCAAACTATGGCTACACCTTC.

This clonotype was detected many times. This chain uses TRBV6-2 or TRBV6-3 with TRBJ1-1; D not certain. Germline-derived CDR1 and CDR2 are MNHEY and SVGEGT. Trimming removed 0 bases from V and 0 bases from J, with 8 bases in between. CDR3 length equals 15 residues. In DNA, the CDR3 is TGTGCCAGCAGTTACTCCAAGACCTTGAACACTGAAGCTTTCTTT. Encoded protein: CASSYSKTLNTEAFF.